These T cell receptor beta chains were read from a single sample in a study of Ad26.COV2.S vaccination and SARS-CoV-2 variants. Measured with immunoSEQ multiplex PCR; TCRdb has only the in-frame clones, and not every one. Of 400,000 to 500,000 clones in the sample, roughly 89% were seen once. Sample: peripheral blood, taken in a trial of Ad26.COV2.S vaccine versus placebo. Every receptor here comes from a person between 18 and 65 years old who received the Ad26.COV2.S COVID-19 vaccine or a placebo. Both conserved end residues are part of each CDR3. The order of the fields is D gene, J gene, V gene, clone size, CDR3 protein. A D gene is named only where the DNA matches it firmly. Size values are once, few and many counts, or a class for expanded clones, and some rows have none.

TRBD1 TRBJ2-3 TRBV10-3 . CAISRDRGQVGTDTQYF
TRBD1 TRBJ2-7 TRBV4-2 many CASSLSDRATYEQYF
. TRBJ1-2 TRBV5-1 once CASSLEGGYTF
TRBD1 TRBJ1-5 TRBV19 . CASNKRGQANQPQHF
TRBD1 TRBJ2-2 TRBV24-1 . CATSEFGTGTGELFF
. TRBJ2-1 TRBV5-6 . CASSVGGGGIYNEQFF
TRBD2 TRBJ2-3 TRBV6-2/TRBV6-3 . CASSYSSGDTDTQYF
. TRBJ2-3 TRBV5-1 . CASSLGALAEDTQYF
. TRBJ2-2 TRBV7-9 . CASSFTTNTGELFF
. TRBJ1-3 TRBV4-1 few CASSQDGVMAASGNTIYF
. TRBJ1-2 TRBV7-8 . CASSLGASRGYTF
TRBD1 TRBJ1-2 TRBV7-9 . CASSHASGTGLGGYTF
. TRBJ1-6 TRBV28 once CASSRTAAYNSPLHF
. TRBJ1-1 TRBV4-2 few CASSQIGRAGTEAFF
TRBD1 TRBJ2-3 TRBV19 . CASSIVQGQDTQYF
. TRBJ1-6 TRBV18 . CASSPRGGDSPLHF
TRBD2 TRBJ2-1 TRBV10-3 . CAISGATSGASYNEQFF
TRBD2 TRBJ2-3 TRBV5-1 once CASSFSGRSTDTQYF
TRBD1 TRBJ1-5 TRBV3-1/TRBV3-2 once CASSLTGSDQPQHF
. TRBJ2-7 TRBV4-1 . CASSQLQGTSYEQYF
TRBD1 TRBJ1-4 TRBV18 . CASSPPTGDISATNEKLFF
TRBD2 TRBJ2-1 TRBV5-1 . CASSLVPPRLAGVNEQFF
TRBD1 TRBJ2-3 TRBV4-3 . CASSLKAGTVQDF
TRBD2 TRBJ2-1 TRBV27 . CASSPSSGRGLSYNEQFF
. TRBJ2-1 TRBV2 once CASRNAVAGSYNEQFF